The clone carrying this TCR beta chain was detected once. Its target is unknown. The repertoire was sequenced with immunoSEQ multiplex PCR; TCRdb's copy has only in-frame clones and lacks some. This sample has roughly 400,000 clones, with over 75% found just once. This sample was included in a study of Ad26.COV2.S vaccination and SARS-CoV-2 variants. Findings of the study overall: Substantial breadth was reportedly displayed by spike-specific CD8+ and CD4+ T cell responses after vaccination. Vaccine recipients showed a spike-specific TCR breadth that was higher than in placebo recipients. Vaccinees and placebo recipients showed similar non-spike TCR breadth.

Germline CDR1 reads LNHDA; CDR2 reads SQIVND (reference sequence). Deletions cut 4 bases from V and 0 bases from J, with 6 bases between. This CDR3 has 13 residues. Treatment indicated: roughly 20 received Ad26.COV2.S at low or high dose, single or two shots; 5 received placebo; per-sample allocation not given. Repertoires come from day 63 after the first vaccine or placebo injection. This clonotype was sampled from a person between 18 and 59 years old who received the Ad26.COV2.S COVID-19 vaccine or a placebo. Material: peripheral blood, obtained in a trial of Ad26.COV2.S vaccine versus placebo. The J gene is TRBJ1-1, the V gene TRBV19; D gene unclear. CDR3 sequence (DNA): TGTGCCAGTAGTACGGTTTTGAACACTGAAGCTTTCTTT. This encodes CASSTVLNTEAFF.